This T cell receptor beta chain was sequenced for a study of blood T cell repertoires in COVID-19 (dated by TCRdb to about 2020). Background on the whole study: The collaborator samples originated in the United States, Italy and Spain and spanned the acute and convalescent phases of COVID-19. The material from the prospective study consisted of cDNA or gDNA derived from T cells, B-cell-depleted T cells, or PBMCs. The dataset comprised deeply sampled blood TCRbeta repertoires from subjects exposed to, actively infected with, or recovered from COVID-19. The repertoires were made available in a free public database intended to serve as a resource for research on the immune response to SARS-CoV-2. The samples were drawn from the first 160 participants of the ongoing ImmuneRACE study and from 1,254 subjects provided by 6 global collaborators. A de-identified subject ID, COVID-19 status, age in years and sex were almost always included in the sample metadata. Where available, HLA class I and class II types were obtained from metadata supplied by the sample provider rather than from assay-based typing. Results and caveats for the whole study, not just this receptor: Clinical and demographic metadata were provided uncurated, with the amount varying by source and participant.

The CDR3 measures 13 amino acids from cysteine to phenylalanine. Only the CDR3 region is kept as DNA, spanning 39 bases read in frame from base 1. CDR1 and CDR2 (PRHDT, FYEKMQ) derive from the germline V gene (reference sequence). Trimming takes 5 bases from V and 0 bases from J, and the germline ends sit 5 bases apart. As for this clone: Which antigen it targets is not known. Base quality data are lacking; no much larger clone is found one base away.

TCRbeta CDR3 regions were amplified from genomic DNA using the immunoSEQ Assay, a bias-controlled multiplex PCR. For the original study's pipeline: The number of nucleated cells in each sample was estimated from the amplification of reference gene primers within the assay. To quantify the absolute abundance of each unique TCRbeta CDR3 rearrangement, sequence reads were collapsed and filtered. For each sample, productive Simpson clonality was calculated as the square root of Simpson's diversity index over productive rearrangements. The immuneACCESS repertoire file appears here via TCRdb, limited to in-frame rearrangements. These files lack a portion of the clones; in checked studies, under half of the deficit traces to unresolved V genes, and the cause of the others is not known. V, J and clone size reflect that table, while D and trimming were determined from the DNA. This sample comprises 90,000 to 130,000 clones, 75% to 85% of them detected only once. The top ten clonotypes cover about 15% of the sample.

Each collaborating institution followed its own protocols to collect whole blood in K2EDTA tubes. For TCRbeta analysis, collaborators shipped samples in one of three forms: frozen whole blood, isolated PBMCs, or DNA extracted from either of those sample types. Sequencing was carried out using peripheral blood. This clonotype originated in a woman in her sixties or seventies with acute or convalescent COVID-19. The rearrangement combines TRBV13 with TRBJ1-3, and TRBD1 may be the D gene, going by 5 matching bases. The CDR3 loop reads CASSRGSGNTIYF. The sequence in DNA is TGTGCCAGCAGCAGGGGCTCTGGAAACACCATATATTTT.